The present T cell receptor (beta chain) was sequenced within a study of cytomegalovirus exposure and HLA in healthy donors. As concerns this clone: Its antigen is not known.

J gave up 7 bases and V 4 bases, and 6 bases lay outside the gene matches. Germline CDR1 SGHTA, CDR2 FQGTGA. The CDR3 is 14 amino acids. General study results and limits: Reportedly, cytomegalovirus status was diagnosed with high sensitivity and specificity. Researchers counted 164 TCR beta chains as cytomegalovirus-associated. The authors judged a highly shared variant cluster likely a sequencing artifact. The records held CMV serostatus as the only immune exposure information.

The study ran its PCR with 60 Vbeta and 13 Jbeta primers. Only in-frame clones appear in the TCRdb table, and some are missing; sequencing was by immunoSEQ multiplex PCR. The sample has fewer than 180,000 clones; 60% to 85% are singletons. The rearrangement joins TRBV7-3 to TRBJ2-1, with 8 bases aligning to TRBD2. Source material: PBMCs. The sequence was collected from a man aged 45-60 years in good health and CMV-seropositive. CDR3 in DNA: TGTGCCAGCAGCTCTAGCGGGCCAACTAATGAGCAGTTCTTC. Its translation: CASSSSGPTNEQFF.